This is a list of T cell receptor beta chains from one sample in a study of shared clonotypes between healthy human individuals. TCRdb keeps only in-frame clones here, not all; method: immunoSEQ multiplex PCR. The data show approximately 980,000 clones, around three quarters seen once. The sample consisted of memory CD4+ T cells sorted from blood. The receptors here all came from a man aged 18 to 29 in good health. CDR3s include the opening cysteine and the closing phenylalanine or tryptophan. A D gene is named only where the DNA matches it firmly. Part of the rows lack a size; the others show once, few, many or a class for expanded clones.

clone_size j_call v_call d_call cdr3_nt cdr3_aa
. TRBJ1-6 TRBV30 . TGTGCCTGGAGAGGGGACCCGAATTCACCCCTCCACTTT CAWRGDPNSPLHF
. TRBJ2-5 TRBV6-6 . . CASSSSTGGNYEQYF
few TRBJ1-3 TRBV5-1 . TGCGCCAGCAGCCTCAGTGTGGGTCGTGGAAACACCATATATTTT CASSLSVGRGNTIYF
. TRBJ1-1 TRBV25-1 TRBD1 TGTGCCAGCAGTGAAGGACAGGGGCTTGAAGCTTTCTTT CASSEGQGLEAFF
. TRBJ1-2 TRBV19 . TGTGCCACCTACAGGTCAAGTCGTCGCGACTATGGCTACACCTTC CATYRSSRRDYGYTF
. TRBJ1-5 TRBV9 . TGTGCCAGTTTAGGGAGGGGCAGCGATCAGCCCCAGCATTTT CASLGRGSDQPQHF
. TRBJ2-1 TRBV6-5 TRBD2 TGTGCCAGCAACCCGGGACTAGCGGTACTCGAGCAGTTCTTC CASNPGLAVLEQFF
once TRBJ2-7 TRBV10-2 TRBD2 TGCGCCAGCAGTGAAGTGCGGGACTACTCCTACGAGCAGTACTTC CASSEVRDYSYEQYF
once TRBJ1-2 TRBV28 . TGTGCCAGCATCACTGGTACGGGTGGCTATGGCTACACCTTC CASITGTGGYGYTF
. TRBJ1-1 TRBV7-2 . TGTGCCAGCAGCTTTATTAACACTGAAGCTTTCTTT CASSFINTEAFF
. TRBJ2-5 TRBV5-1 TRBD2 TGCGCCAGCAGCTTGTGGCCTAGCGGGCAAGAGACCCAGTACTTC CASSLWPSGQETQYF
once TRBJ2-7 TRBV9 TRBD2 TGTGCCAGCAGCGTTTCGACTAGCGGGTACTACGAGCAGTACTTC CASSVSTSGYYEQYF
. TRBJ2-3 TRBV4-1 . TGCGCCAGCAGCCAAGTTGCAGATACGCAGTATTTT CASSQVADTQYF
many TRBJ2-1 TRBV30 . TGTGCCTGGAGTGTATGGGCACCGAATGAGCAGTTCTTC CAWSVWAPNEQFF